Following are 8 T cell receptor beta chains from one sample sequenced in a study of T cell responses to AZD1222 COVID-19 vaccine. The data were produced by immunoSEQ multiplex PCR, yet TCRdb's version contains in-frame clones alone and is incomplete. The sample consists of some 150,000 clones, just over 90% of them appearing once. This specimen was peripheral blood, taken on day 0 of MenACWY control vaccination. The receptors were gathered from an adult in good health.

The V and J genes are TRBV4-2 and TRBJ2-7, with a possible D match to TRBD2 (5 bases). CDR1 and CDR2 from the germline V gene are LGHNA and YNFKEQ. Deletions cut 0 bases from V and 2 bases from J, with 11 bases between. The CDR3 has 15 residues. CDR3 loop: CASSQEWERAYEQYF. The CDR3 bases are TGTGCCAGCAGCCAAGAGTGGGAGAGGGCCTACGAGCAGTACTTC.

This clone appeared a single time. DNA of the CDR3: TGCGCCAGCAGAAACGAGATGGGGGAGCAGTTCTTC. Protein: CASRNEMGEQFF. This chain connects TRBV5-1 to TRBJ2-1, with D unclear. Germline V gene data show CDR1 as SGHRS and CDR2 as YFSETQ. This CDR3 has 12 residues. Trimming stripped 5 bases from V and 10 bases from J, with 13 bases between.

V usage is TRBV7-9 and J usage is TRBJ1-1; weak D call: TRBD1 (5 bases). This CDR3 is built from 15 residues. V lost 7 bases, J lost 1 base, and 16 bases lay in between. CDR1 is SEHNR and CDR2 is FQNEAQ in the germline V gene (reference sequence). The CDR3 here is CASTLPGTGNTEAFF. The CDR3 DNA sequence: TGTGCCAGCACCCTTCCCGGGACGGGGAACACTGAAGCTTTCTTT. Combining the CDR3 with reference TRBV7-9 and TRBJ1-1 gives the whole variable domain DTGVSQNPRHKITKRGQNVTFRCDPISEHNRLYWYRQTLGQGPEFLTYFQNEAQLEKSRLLSDRFSAERPKGSFSTLEIQRTEQGDSAMYLCASTLPGTGNTEAFFGQGTRLTVV.

The V call is TRBV6-5, the J call TRBJ2-4; unclear D gene. This CDR3 comprises 15 residues. Trimming stripped 7 bases from V and 0 bases from J, with 13 bases between. Germline CDR1 is MNHEY and CDR2 is SVGAGI. The CDR3 region is CASNSAGLAKNIQYF. CDR3 sequence (DNA): TGTGCCAGCAACTCCGCCGGGCTAGCCAAAAACATTCAGTACTTC.

This sequence joins TRBV28 and TRBJ1-2, with D perhaps matching TRBD1 (5 bases). V lost 5 bases, J lost 8 bases, and 18 bases lay in between. The V gene's germline CDR1 is MDHEN and CDR2 SYDVKM. The CDR3 extends over 14 amino acids. The CDR3 region has the DNA TGTGCCAGCAGTCTAAAAGGATGGGGCAGGGGCTACACCTTC. Protein product: CASSLKGWGRGYTF.

The chain employs TRBV7-3 and TRBJ2-1; D unclear. Germline V gene lookup returns CDR1 SGHTA and CDR2 FQGTGA. This CDR3 region has 15 residues. V lost 5 bases and J 0 bases, leaving 11 bases between the germline ends. CDR3 bases: TGTGCCAGCAGCCCCTGGTTATCCTCCTACAATGAGCAGTTCTTC. Protein sequence: CASSPWLSSYNEQFF.

The rearrangement uses TRBV10-3 and TRBJ2-5; 13 bases match TRBD2. The J segment lost 5 bases and the V segment lost 10 bases, leaving 10 bases of the junction unmatched. The germline CDR1 and CDR2 sequences are ENHRY and SYGVKD. The CDR3 consists of 15 residues. CDR3 protein: CATRGTSGDRETQYF. Here the CDR3 DNA reads TGTGCCACCCGGGGGACTAGCGGGGATCGGGAGACCCAGTACTTC.

This rearrangement joins TRBV7-8 to TRBJ2-1; D is undetermined. V was clipped by 1 base and J by 1 base, with 8 bases between them. Germline V CDR1 and CDR2: SGHVS, FQNEAQ. The CDR3 has 15 residues. The CDR3 DNA reads as TGTGCCAGCAGCTTAGGGGCTGGATCCTACAATGAGCAGTTCTTC. Amino acids: CASSLGAGSYNEQFF.